Following are 17 T cell receptor beta chains from one sample sequenced in a study of molecular identifiers for immune sequencing clone quantification. One entry per CDR3 protein results from TCRdb running MiXCR on the PCR reads. This table holds under 650,000 distinct CDR3 sequences, approximately 20% found once. Sequencing was carried out using naive CD8+ T cells from blood, with Jurkat cell RNA spiked in. The subset denotes: FACS-sorted CD8+CD4-CCR7+CD45RA+ naive T cells. The receptors derive from a human donor in good health. Some libraries in this study had Jurkat cell RNA spiked in.

Ten or more counts support this clonotype. V gene TRBV7-2 combines with J gene TRBJ2-5; 8 bases are a match to TRBD1. The trim removed 5 bases at V and 2 bases at J, leaving 7 bases unmatched. The CDR3 is made up of 15 amino acids. Germline V gene sequence: CDR1 SGHTA, CDR2 FQGNSA. CDR3 coding DNA: TGTGCCAGCAGCGAGGGACAGGCGCAACAAGAGACCCAGTACTTC. It yields the protein CASSEGQAQQETQYF. The whole variable domain, remainder taken from reference TRBV7-2 and TRBJ2-5, is GAGVSQSPSNKVTEKGKDVELRCDPISGHTALYWYRQSLGQGLEFLIYFQGNSAPDKSGLPSDRFSAERTGGSVSTLTIQRTQQEDSAVYLCASSEGQAQQETQYFGPGTRLLVL.

A note on this clonotype: A much larger clonotype is one base distant, so this may be a read error. The V gene is TRBV27, the J gene TRBJ1-1; a weak D match, TRBD1 (5 bases). This CDR3 region has 15 residues. Looked up from germline, CDR1 is MNHEY and CDR2 is SMNVEV (reference sequence). The CDR3 region has the DNA TGTGCCGGCAGTCCTTTCCGGGGGTTCAACACTGAAGCTTTCTTT. Its translation: CAGSPFRGFNTEAFF.

In its sample, this clonotype was seen a few times. CDR3 sequence (DNA): TGTGCCAGCAGGGCCGGGACAACCAACACTGAAGCTTTCTTT. This codes for CASRAGTTNTEAFF. This rearrangement joins TRBV5-5 to TRBJ1-1; possible D gene TRBD1, 6 bases. The CDR3 sequence is 14 residues long. V lost 5 bases to trimming and J lost 2 bases, with 13 bases between them. Germline V gene lookup returns CDR1 SGHKS and CDR2 YYEKEE (reference sequence).

Only a few counts were recorded for this clonotype. V is TRBV4-1 and J is TRBJ2-7, with a possible D match to TRBD2 (7 bases). Germline V CDR1 and CDR2: MGHRA, YSYEKL. The V and J ends lost 2 bases and 2 bases respectively, with 13 bases between them. This CDR3 comprises 15 residues. The DNA for the CDR3 is TGCGCCAGCAGCCAATTTAGGGGGGGGACCTACGAGCAGTACTTC. Translation: CASSQFRGGTYEQYF.

This clonotype was seen more than once but under ten times. V gene TRBV11-3 combines with J gene TRBJ2-5; D is tentatively TRBD1 or TRBD2 (5 bases each). The CDR3 extends over 13 amino acids. Germline V lookup: CDR1 SGHNT, CDR2 YENEEA. Trimming cost V 4 bases and J 2 bases, with 8 bases left between them. As DNA, the CDR3 is TGTGCCAGCAGCTCGGGACCACAAGAGACCCAGTACTTC. It translates to CASSSGPQETQYF.

This clonotype occurred many times. The junction does not match germline at one end; this may be a read error. The rearrangement links TRBV6-6 to TRBJ2-5, with a tentative D call TRBD1 (5 bases). This CDR3 has 11 residues. Looked up from germline, CDR1 is MNHNY and CDR2 is SVGAGI (reference sequence). In nucleotides, the CDR3 is TGTGCCAGCAGTTACAATCAGGGTTATTTGTTC. It translates to CASSYNQGYLF.

This clonotype was counted once. At one of its ends the junction is not consistent with the germline gene, which may arise from a read error. The rearrangement links TRBV6-2 or TRBV6-3 to TRBJ2-3; D remains ambiguous. Germline values: CDR1 MNHEY, CDR2 SVGEGT. The CDR3 covers 14 residues. The CDR3 is CASSYVSGQDTQYF. CDR3 nucleotide sequence: TGCGCCAGCAGTTACGTGTCGGGTCAAGATACGCAGTATTTT.

This clonotype was found a few times. The chain joins TRBV4-3 to TRBJ2-2; D is possibly TRBD1 (6 bases). This CDR3 comprises 20 residues. CDR1 LGHNA and CDR2 YSLEER come from the germline V gene. The V end lost 1 base, the J end lost 4 bases, and 25 bases lay between the germline ends. This chain's CDR3 is CASSQVAPLGPGAGTGELFF. CDR3 nucleotides: TGCGCCAGCAGCCAAGTAGCCCCCTTAGGCCCAGGGGCTGGCACCGGGGAGCTGTTTTTT.

With regard to this clonotype: A read error may explain this, as a much larger clone is one base away. The chain employs TRBV11-2 and TRBJ2-7; a weak D match, TRBD2 (5 bases). Trimming left V 3 bases short and J 7 bases short, with 13 bases between. Germline assignment: CDR1 SGHAT and CDR2 FQNNGV. The CDR3 consists of 13 residues. In nucleotides, the CDR3 is TGTGCCAGCAGCTTGTCCCCCGGCGGGGAGCAGTACTTC. Residues: CASSLSPGGEQYF.

This clonotype was seen repeatedly, ten times or more. The V and J genes are TRBV20-1 and TRBJ2-7; no reliable D call. The V end was cut by 3 bases, the J end by 2 bases, with 11 bases between. This CDR3 region has 13 residues. CDR1 is DFQATT and CDR2 is SNEGSKA in the germline V gene (reference sequence). CDR3 sequence reads: CSASLGLPYEQYF. The CDR3 bases are TGCAGTGCTAGTTTGGGGTTACCCTACGAGCAGTACTTC.

This clonotype was seen repeatedly, ten times or more. This chain joins TRBV21-1 and TRBJ2-7; the table gives TRBD1 as D, unverified against the DNA. TRBV21-1 is a known pseudogene. The CDR3 has 13 amino acids. This CDR3 reads CASSRDPGREQYF. As DNA, the CDR3 is TGTGCCAGCAGCAGAGATCCAGGGCGGGAGCAGTACTTC.

This clonotype was seen repeatedly, ten times or more. V and J are TRBV5-1 and TRBJ2-3; D is ambiguous. The CDR3 has 13 amino acids. Per the germline V gene, CDR1 is SGHRS and CDR2 is YFSETQ. Trimming shortened V by 1 base and J by 2 bases, and 5 bases separated the two germline ends. The CDR3 DNA follows: TGCGCCAGCAGCTTGTATCTCACAGATACGCAGTATTTT. It specifies CASSLYLTDTQYF.

This clonotype was seen repeatedly, ten times or more. The gene calls are TRBV7-9 and TRBJ2-7, with D possibly matching TRBD1 (5 bases). Trimming took off 5 bases at V and 0 bases at J, with 8 bases between the two ends. CDR1 is SEHNR, CDR2 FQNEAQ, per germline (reference sequence). CDR3 length: 13 residues. Here the CDR3 DNA reads TGTGCCAGCAGCCAAGGGGCCTCCTACGAGCAGTACTTC. The encoded protein is CASSQGASYEQYF.

This clonotype was counted a few times. The V call is TRBV4-1, the J call TRBJ2-1; the D is unclear. Germline V gene sequence: CDR1 MGHRA, CDR2 YSYEKL. The CDR3 runs 14 residues. Trimming stripped 0 bases from V and 10 bases from J, with 13 bases between. CDR3 sequence (DNA): TGCGCCAGCAGCCAAGATGGTGGCGGATCCGAGCAGTTCTTC. This translates into CASSQDGGGSEQFF.

The sample holds many counts of this clonotype. This chain connects TRBV7-6 to TRBJ2-5; 11 bases agree with TRBD2. The CDR3 has 19 residues. V trimming: 2 bases; J trimming: 0 bases; junction bases outside the gene matches: 11. The germline V gene encodes CDR1 SGHVS and CDR2 FNYEAQ. In DNA form, the CDR3 reads TGTGCCAGCAGCTTAAGCTGGCCTAGCGGGGGGACCTACCAAGAGACCCAGTACTTC. Protein: CASSLSWPSGGTYQETQYF.

This clonotype was seen only a few times. The V and J genes are TRBV12-3 or TRBV12-4 and TRBJ2-7; D perhaps matches TRBD1 (6 bases). The J call may be in error: the DNA end matches TRBJ2-1 better. This CDR3 contains 14 residues. CDR3 sequence: CASSSGTSSYEQFF. Written as DNA, the CDR3 is TGTGCCAGCAGTTCCGGGACATCTTCCTACGAGCAGTTCTTC.

Of note for this clonotype: A clone one base away is much larger, so this may be a read error. The chain joins TRBV28 to TRBJ1-4; 8 positions agree with TRBD1. This CDR3 contains 15 residues. From germline, CDR1 is MDHEN and CDR2 SYDVKM. The CDR3 here is CASSPNDRGWEKLLF. The CDR3 nucleotides read TGTGCCAGCAGTCCCAACGACAGGGGATGGGAAAAACTGCTTTTT. The full variable domain, completed using reference TRBV28 and TRBJ1-4, is DVKVTQSSRYLVKRTGEKVFLECVQDMDHENMFWYRQDPGLGLRLIYFSYDVKMKEKGDIPEGYSVSREKKERFSLILESASTNQTSMYLCASSPNDRGWEKLLFGSGTQLSVL.